The present entry profiles one T cell receptor beta chain with its context. The antigen is undetermined. The junction departs from germline at one end; a sequencing error may be responsible. These data come from a study of cytomegalovirus exposure and HLA in healthy donors. Notes on the study in general: TCR beta sequences numbering roughly 16,000 were associated with HLA alleles at 0.05 false discovery rate in a later analysis.

60 Vbeta and 13 Jbeta primers were used in PCR. Sequencing was performed with immunoSEQ multiplex PCR; in TCRdb, only in-frame clones are kept and a portion is missing. This table holds 200,000 to 250,000 clones, about 75% found once. Germline CDR1 reads SGHVS; CDR2 reads FQNEAQ. The CDR3 is 15 residues long. The chain joins TRBV7-8 to TRBJ2-2, with 9 bases that match TRBD2. The clonotype was recovered from a young woman in good health and CMV-seronegative. The sequencing sample was made of PBMCs. The CDR3 is CASRLLAGAVWELFF. The DNA for the CDR3 is TGTGCCAGCCGCTTATTAGCGGGAGCAGTTTGGGAGCTGTTTTTT. Full variable domain (outside the CDR3, taken from reference TRBV7-8 and TRBJ2-2): GAGVSQSPRYKVAKRGQDVALRCDPISGHVSLFWYQQALGQGPEFLTYFQNEAQLDKSGLPSDRFFAERPEGSVSTLKIQRTQQEDSAVYLCASRLLAGAVWELFFGEGSRLTVL.